This T cell receptor (beta chain) was retrieved from a study of spatial heterogeneity in lung cancer. Findings and caveats of the study: In tumors, expanded intratumoral alpha and beta TCR counts tracked mutation counts.

MiXCR was run by TCRdb on the 5' RACE reads, yielding one entry per CDR3 protein. Found here are approximately 16,000 distinct CDR3 sequences, nearly 7% of them singletons; the top ten hold roughly a fifth. This clonotype was seen ten or more times. What it binds is unknown. The CDR3 totals 15 residues. CDR1 is DFQATT, CDR2 SNEGSKA, per germline (reference sequence). Trimming took 6 bases from V and 3 from J; bases not matched to a gene: 9. Time point reported: sample taken at primary tumor resection. Sequencing used lung tumor tissue, obtained at surgery. This TCR was recovered from a female donor with early-stage non-small cell lung cancer. The rearrangement uses TRBV20-1 and TRBJ1-5; 9 bases are a match to TRBD1. This CDR3 is CSAAPGTGSNQPQHF. CDR3 bases: TGCAGTGCAGCACCCGGGACAGGGTCCAATCAGCCCCAGCATTTT.